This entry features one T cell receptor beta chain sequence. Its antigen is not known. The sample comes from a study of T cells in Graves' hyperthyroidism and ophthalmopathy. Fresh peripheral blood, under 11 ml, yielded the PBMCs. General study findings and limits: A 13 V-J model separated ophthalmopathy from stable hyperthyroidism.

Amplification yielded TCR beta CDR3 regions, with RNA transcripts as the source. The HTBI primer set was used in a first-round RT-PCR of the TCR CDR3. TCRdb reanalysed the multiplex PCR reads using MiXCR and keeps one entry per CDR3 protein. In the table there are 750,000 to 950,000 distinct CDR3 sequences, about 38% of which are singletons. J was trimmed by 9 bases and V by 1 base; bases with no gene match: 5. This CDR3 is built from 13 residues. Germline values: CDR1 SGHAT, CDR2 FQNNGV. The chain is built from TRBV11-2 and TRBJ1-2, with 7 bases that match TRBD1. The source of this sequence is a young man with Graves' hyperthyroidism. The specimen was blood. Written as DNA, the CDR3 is TGTGCCAGCAGCTTAGGTCGGGACAGAAGCTACACCTTC. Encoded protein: CASSLGRDRSYTF.